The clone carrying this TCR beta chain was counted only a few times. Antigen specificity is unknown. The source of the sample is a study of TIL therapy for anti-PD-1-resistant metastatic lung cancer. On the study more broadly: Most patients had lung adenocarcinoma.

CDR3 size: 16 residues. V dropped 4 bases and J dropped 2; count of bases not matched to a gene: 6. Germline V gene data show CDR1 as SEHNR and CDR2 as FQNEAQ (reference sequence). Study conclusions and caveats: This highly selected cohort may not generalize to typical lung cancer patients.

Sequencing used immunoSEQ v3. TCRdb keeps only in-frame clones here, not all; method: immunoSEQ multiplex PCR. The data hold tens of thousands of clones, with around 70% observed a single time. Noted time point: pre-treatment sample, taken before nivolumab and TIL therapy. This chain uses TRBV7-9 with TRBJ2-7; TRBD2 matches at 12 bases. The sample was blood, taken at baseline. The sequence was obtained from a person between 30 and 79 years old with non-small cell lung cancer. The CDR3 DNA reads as TGTGCCAGCAGCTCCCGACTAGCGGGAGAAGCCTACGAGCAGTACTTC. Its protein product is CASSSRLAGEAYEQYF.